This record covers a single T cell receptor (beta chain). Germline CDR1 is MNHEY and CDR2 is SVGEGT. V was pared by 3 bases and J by 2 bases, with 11 bases between. This CDR3 region has 14 residues. The source of the sample is a study of blood T cell repertoires in COVID-19. Overall study: T cells, B-cell-depleted T cells, or PBMCs provided the cDNA or gDNA that served as material.

TCRdb keeps only in-frame clones here, not all; method: immunoSEQ multiplex PCR. The sample shows approximately 90,000 clones, roughly nine tenths of them seen only once. The source is a woman in her 70s with acute or convalescent COVID-19. The V and J genes are TRBV6-2 or TRBV6-3 and TRBJ2-7; no reliable D call. The material sequenced was peripheral blood. The CDR3 DNA sequence: TGTGCCAGCAGTTATAGATCCACTACCTACGAGCAGTACTTC. It yields the protein CASSYRSTTYEQYF.